This T cell receptor beta chain was documented in a study of vaccination and CD4 T cells after COVID-19. Whole-study context: Post-vaccine specimens were obtained a median about 73 days after dose two (range 14 to 241). Each control was exposed to a CEFX pool, an HIV-1 Nef pool, or no peptide at all.

Sequenced with the Oncomine TCR Beta short-read assay was DNA taken from cultured CD4+ T cells. Genomic DNA was isolated from CD4+ T cells that had been cultured. TCRdb ran MiXCR on the PCR reads and lists one entry per CDR3 protein. The table shows 19,000 or so distinct CDR3 sequences, with almost 40% occurring only once. The treatment denotes: approximately 9-day PBMC culture with coronavirus spike peptide pools or control peptides (ViraFEST assay). Remarks on this clonotype: The antigen remains unidentified.

V was clipped by 0 bases and J by 5 bases; unmatched bases: 8. CDR1 is DFQATT, CDR2 SNEGSKA, per germline (reference sequence). The length of the CDR3 is 15 residues. The sequence came from a human donor who had recovered from COVID-19. The chain has TRBV20-1 and TRBJ2-5; 8 nucleotides line up with TRBD1. Sequencing was done on a sample of CD4+ T cells from blood, cultured in vitro. CDR3 in DNA: TGCAGTGCTAGAGAGGTCAGGGGGCCACAGGAGACCCAGTACTTC. The encoded protein is CSAREVRGPQETQYF.